This is a list of T cell receptor beta chains from one sample in a study of blood T cell repertoires in COVID-19. Assay: immunoSEQ multiplex PCR; the TCRdb copy retains only in-frame clones and omits some. The sample lists about 160,000 clones, 90% to 95% occurring once. Sequencing was done on a sample of peripheral blood. Every receptor here comes from a woman aged 50 to 60 with acute or convalescent COVID-19. Both conserved end residues are part of each CDR3. D genes are given only for firm matches.

V gene	D gene	J gene	CDR3 protein	CDR3 DNA
TRBV11-2	.	TRBJ1-2	CASSLAYMGVHGYTF	TGTGCCAGCAGCTTAGCTTATATGGGAGTTCATGGCTACACCTTC
TRBV11-3	TRBD1	TRBJ2-6	CASSLGQGTSGANVLTF	TGTGCCAGCAGCCTAGGACAGGGTACTTCTGGGGCCAACGTCCTGACTTTC
TRBV5-6	TRBD1	TRBJ2-1	CASSRRQGASVSSYNEQFF	TGTGCCAGCAGCCGAAGACAGGGGGCTTCGGTGAGCTCCTACAATGAGCAGTTCTTC
TRBV30	.	TRBJ1-2	CAWSGGQMNGYTF	TGTGCCTGGAGTGGCGGACAGATGAATGGCTACACCTTC
TRBV6-6	.	TRBJ2-3	CASSSGLHTDTQYF	TGTGCCAGCAGTTCGGGACTCCACACAGATACGCAGTATTTT
TRBV9	TRBD2	TRBJ2-5	CASSVGSGGAETQYF	TGTGCCAGCAGCGTAGGTAGCGGGGGGGCAGAGACCCAGTACTTC
TRBV28	TRBD1	TRBJ1-2	CASSFIDTGGVMLYGYTF	TGTGCCAGCAGTTTTATTGACACAGGGGGAGTAATGTTGTATGGCTACACCTTC
TRBV4-1	.	TRBJ1-1	CASSHPTDVMNTEAFF	TGCGCCAGCAGCCACCCGACAGACGTAATGAACACTGAAGCTTTCTTT
TRBV9	.	TRBJ1-1	CASSTEPPNTEAFF	TGTGCCAGCTCGACAGAGCCACCAAACACTGAAGCTTTCTTT
TRBV28	TRBD1	TRBJ1-2	CASSLGQGYGYTF	TGTGCCAGCAGTTTGGGACAGGGATATGGCTACACCTTC
TRBV28	TRBD2	TRBJ2-1	CASSSSGSYNEQFF	TGTGCCAGCAGTTCTAGCGGGAGCTACAATGAGCAGTTCTTC
TRBV28	TRBD2	TRBJ2-5	CASSGGGPRQETQYF	TGTGCCAGCAGTGGGGGGGGACCTAGACAAGAGACCCAGTACTTC
TRBV4-1	TRBD2	TRBJ2-5	CASSRGASGDQETQYF	TGCGCCAGCAGCCGTGGGGCTAGCGGGGACCAAGAGACCCAGTACTTC
TRBV28	.	TRBJ1-1	CASSPPRLTLNTEAFF	TGTGCCAGCAGTCCTCCGAGACTTACCTTGAACACTGAAGCTTTCTTT
TRBV6-1	.	TRBJ2-6	CASSETTRDTRANVLTF	TGTGCCAGCAGTGAAACGACCCGGGACACCCGGGCCAACGTCCTGACTTTC
TRBV19	.	TRBJ2-5	CASSIEGADSPPLQETQYF	TGTGCCAGTAGTATAGAAGGAGCTGATAGTCCCCCGCTACAAGAGACCCAGTACTTC
TRBV6-5	TRBD1	TRBJ1-3	CASSRRDSSGNTIYF	TGTGCCAGCAGCCGACGGGACAGTTCGGGAAACACCATATATTTT